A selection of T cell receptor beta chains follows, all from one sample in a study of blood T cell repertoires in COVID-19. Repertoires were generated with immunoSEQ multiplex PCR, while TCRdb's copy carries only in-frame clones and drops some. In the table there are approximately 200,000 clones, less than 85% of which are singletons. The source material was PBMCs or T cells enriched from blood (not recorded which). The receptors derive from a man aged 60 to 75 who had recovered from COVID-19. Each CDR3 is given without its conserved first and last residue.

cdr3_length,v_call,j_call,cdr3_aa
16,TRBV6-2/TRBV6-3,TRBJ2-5,ASSQGATRTSGQETQY
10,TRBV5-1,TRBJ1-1,ASSNLGVEAF
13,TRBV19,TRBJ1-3,ASSVSSGSGNTIY
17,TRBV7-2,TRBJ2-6,ASSRRTSGGPSGANVLT
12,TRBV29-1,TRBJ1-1,SVPSRQGGTEAF
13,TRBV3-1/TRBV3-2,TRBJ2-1,ASSRGLAGPNEQF
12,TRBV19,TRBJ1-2,ASRSGQGNYGYT
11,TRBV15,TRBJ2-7,ATSSGERNEQY
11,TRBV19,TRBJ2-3,ASSQAGLSTQY
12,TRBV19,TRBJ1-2,ASSVQGANYGYT
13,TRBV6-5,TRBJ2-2,ASSPERGRVGELF
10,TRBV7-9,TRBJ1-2,ASSPGQYGYT
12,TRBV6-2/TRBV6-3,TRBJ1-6,ASSYQTMNSPLH
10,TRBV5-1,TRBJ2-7,ASGDNSYEQY
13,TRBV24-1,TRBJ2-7,ATSDSLTGGYEQY
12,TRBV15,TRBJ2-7,ATSRSRDSHEQY
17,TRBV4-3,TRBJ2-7,ASSQVFSGGIQSSYEQY
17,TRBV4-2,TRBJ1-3,ASSQEAWTGSNSGNTIY
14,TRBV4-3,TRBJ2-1,ASSQDITSGYDEQF
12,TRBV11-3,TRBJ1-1,ASSPGHLDTEAF
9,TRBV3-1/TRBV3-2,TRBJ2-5,ASSQSATQY
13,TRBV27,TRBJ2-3,ASSLFSGVWGTQY
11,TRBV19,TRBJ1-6,ASSTTGVAPLH
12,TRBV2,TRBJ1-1,ASEGQGEGTEAF
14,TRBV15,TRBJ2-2,ATSAQDRGIGGELF
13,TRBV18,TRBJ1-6,ASSVDRDGRSPLH